This TCR beta chain was observed in a study of neurological immune-mediated disorders. The study's findings and limits: Sharing of CDR3 amino acid sequences among expanded clones across subjects was absent, suggesting private repertoires in all groups. The most TCR clonal expansion was seen in HTLV-1-associated myelopathy, whereas the least was seen in multiple sclerosis, below the level in healthy controls.

This clonotype was recorded many times. Its antigen is undetermined. 5'RACE generated cDNA with 10-nucleotide random UMIs. TCRdb re-derived calls from the 5' RACE reads in MiXCR, one entry per CDR3 protein. This table holds tens of thousands of distinct CDR3 sequences, approximately 11% found once. Trimming cost V 3 bases and J 2 bases, with 11 bases left between them. Germline loops: CDR1 SGHTA, CDR2 FQGNSA. The CDR3 length is 15 residues. The chain joins TRBV7-2 to TRBJ1-5; D gene unclear. This clonotype was sampled from a female donor in good health. Sample: PBMCs. The CDR3 nucleotides read TGTGCCAGCAGCTTCTTGGCAGGTCGCAATCAGCCCCAGCATTTT. It yields the protein CASSFLAGRNQPQHF.